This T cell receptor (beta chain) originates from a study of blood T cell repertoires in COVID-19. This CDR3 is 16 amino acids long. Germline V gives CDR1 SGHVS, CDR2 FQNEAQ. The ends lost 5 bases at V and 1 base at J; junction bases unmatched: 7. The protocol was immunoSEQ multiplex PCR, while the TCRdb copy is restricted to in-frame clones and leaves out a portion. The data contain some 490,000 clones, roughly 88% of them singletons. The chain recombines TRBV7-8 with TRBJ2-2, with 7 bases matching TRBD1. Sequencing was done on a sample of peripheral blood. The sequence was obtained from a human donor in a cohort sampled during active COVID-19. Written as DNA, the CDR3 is TGTGCCAGCAGCCTCTCCGGGACAGTGAACACCGGGGAGCTGTTTTTT. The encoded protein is CASSLSGTVNTGELFF.